These 5 T cell receptor beta chains came from one sample sequenced in a study of CD8 T cells in Susac syndrome. Roughly 0.5 to 1 ug RNA was reverse transcribed with random hexamers. TCRdb independently ran MiXCR on the immunoSEQ multiplex PCR reads; one entry per CDR3 protein. The profile shows about 290,000 distinct CDR3 sequences, 85% of them singletons. Sequencing was carried out using CD8+ T cells from PBMCs. These receptors all come from a human donor with multiple sclerosis.

V gene TRBV28 combines with J gene TRBJ1-2; D is uncertain. Germline CDR1 and CDR2: MDHEN and SYDVKM. The CDR3 is 10 amino acids. Trimming took off 8 bases at V and 8 bases at J, with 9 bases between the two ends. The CDR3, as DNA: TGTGCCAGCGAAAGCGGCGGCTACACCTTC. Translation: CASESGGYTF.

V usage is TRBV19 and J usage is TRBJ2-1; tentative D call: TRBD2 (5 bases). V was clipped by 5 bases and J by 0 bases, with 11 bases between them. This CDR3 comprises 15 residues. From germline, CDR1 is LNHDA and CDR2 SQIVND (reference sequence). The CDR3 region has the DNA TGTGCCAGTAGTTCCGGTGGGAGCTCCTACAATGAGCAGTTCTTC. Amino acids: CASSSGGSSYNEQFF.

V gene TRBV12-3 or TRBV12-4 combines with J gene TRBJ2-7, with D tentatively TRBD2 (6 bases). Deletions cut 6 bases from V and 3 bases from J, with 18 bases between. This CDR3 contains 15 residues. CDR3 residues: CASSPIAGMDYEQYF. The CDR3 nucleotides read TGTGCCAGCAGCCCAATCGCGGGGATGGACTACGAGCAGTACTTC.

The CDR3 region is CASSYAAGGPHEQYF. The CDR3 DNA is TGTGCCAGCAGTTACGCGGCGGGAGGGCCCCACGAGCAGTACTTC. V and J are TRBV6-5 and TRBJ2-7, with TRBD2 matching over 9 bases. The CDR3 spans 15 residues. The V gene end was trimmed by 2 bases and the J gene end by 5 bases; junction bases not matched to a gene: 7. Germline CDR1 MNHEY, CDR2 SVGAGI.

This clonotype showed up just a few times. The rearrangement uses TRBV7-6 and TRBJ2-2; the D gene is possibly TRBD1 (6 bases). V dropped 3 bases and J dropped 4 bases, with 18 bases sitting between them. CDR3 length: 17 residues. The germline V gene has CDR1 SGHVS and CDR2 FNYEAQ. The CDR3 loop reads CASSLGAGAPGTGELFF. DNA for the CDR3: TGTGCCAGCAGCTTGGGGGCCGGGGCACCGGGCACCGGGGAGCTGTTTTTT.